The 12 T cell receptor beta chains in this list originate from one sample, sequenced in a study of blood T cell repertoires in COVID-19. Clones were read by immunoSEQ multiplex PCR, and TCRdb kept only the in-frame ones, dropping some. The table has under 80,000 clones, roughly 80% seen once. The sequenced sample consisted of peripheral blood. The receptor source for this set is a woman aged 55-70 years with acute or convalescent COVID-19.

The chain recombines TRBV3-1 (or the pseudogene TRBV3-2) with TRBJ1-1; TRBD1 might be the D (5 bases). V was pared by 2 bases and J by 4 bases, with 11 bases between. CDR3 length: 14 amino acids. The germline V gene encodes CDR1 LGHDT and CDR2 YNNKEL (reference sequence). The CDR3, as DNA: TGTGCCAGCAGCCAATCCCGGGGACTCACTGAAGCTTTCTTT. It translates to CASSQSRGLTEAFF.

J is TRBJ1-2 and V is TRBV19, with D unclear. This CDR3 has 15 amino acids. Germline V gene lookup returns CDR1 LNHDA and CDR2 SQIVND (reference sequence). V shed 1 base and J shed 4 bases, with 13 bases lying between them. The DNA of the CDR3 is TGTGCCAGTAGTATAGGGAGGGAAAGTTTCTATGGCTACACCTTC. Translating it yields CASSIGRESFYGYTF.

The chain links TRBV5-1 to TRBJ1-6; D is uncertain. The germline gives CDR1 SGHRS, CDR2 YFSETQ. Trimming took 4 bases from V and 9 from J, leaving 14 bases between them. The CDR3 totals 14 residues. The CDR3 nucleotides are TGCGCCAGCAGCCTAGACGGAGTGGGTTCACCCCTCCACTTT. Amino acid sequence: CASSLDGVGSPLHF.

The chain has TRBV10-3 and TRBJ2-3, with 9 bases lining up with TRBD2. This CDR3 comprises 15 residues. The trim removed 7 bases at V and 4 bases at J, leaving 9 bases unmatched. Germline CDR1 and CDR2: ENHRY and SYGVKD. In DNA, the CDR3 is TGTGCCATCACCAAGGATAGCGGGGGAGCAGATACGCAGTATTTT. Its protein product is CAITKDSGGADTQYF.

V gene TRBV11-2 combines with J gene TRBJ2-1; no clear D gene. The CDR3 is made up of 12 amino acids. Trimming pared 4 bases from V and 4 bases from J, leaving 5 bases between. CDR1 SGHAT and CDR2 FQNNGV come from the germline V gene. CDR3 in amino acids: CASSSVYNEQFF. The CDR3 nucleotides read TGTGCCAGCAGCTCGGTGTACAATGAGCAGTTCTTC.

The chain uses TRBV6-6 and TRBJ1-1, with 7 bases identical to TRBD1. CDR3 length equals 14 residues. The V and J ends lost 4 bases and 4 bases, in that order; junction bases with no gene match: 6. Germline V gene data show CDR1 as MNHNY and CDR2 as SVGAGI (reference sequence). The CDR3 region has the DNA TGTGCCAGCAGTTCCCAGGGGGGAAGCACTGAAGCTTTCTTT. Its protein is CASSSQGGSTEAFF.

This chain links TRBV10-2 with TRBJ1-5; D unclear. The CDR3 covers 14 residues. The germline V gene encodes CDR1 WSHSY and CDR2 SAAADI. V lost 7 bases and J lost 2, with 12 bases in between. The CDR3 protein is CASKAGPGNQPQHF. For the CDR3, the DNA is TGCGCCAGCAAGGCAGGCCCGGGCAATCAGCCCCAGCATTTT.

The chain employs TRBV5-1 and TRBJ2-1, with 9 bases matching TRBD1. Looked up from germline, CDR1 is SGHRS and CDR2 is YFSETQ. The CDR3 sequence is 16 residues long. The trim removed 2 bases at V and 3 bases at J, leaving 6 bases unmatched. In DNA, the CDR3 is TGCGCCAGCAGCTTTCGGGGACAGGGCTTCTACAATGAGCAGTTCTTC. The encoded protein is CASSFRGQGFYNEQFF. Supplemented by reference TRBV5-1 and TRBJ2-1, the full variable domain reads KAGVTQTPRYLIKTRGQQVTLSCSPISGHRSVSWYQQTPGQGLQFLFEYFSETQRNKGNFPGRFSGRQFSNSRSEMNVSTLELGDSALYLCASSFRGQGFYNEQFFGPGTRLTVL.

The chain has TRBV27 and TRBJ1-1, with TRBD1 matching 9 bases. Unmatched junction bases numbered 7, after V lost 6 bases and J lost 2 bases. This CDR3 spans 15 amino acids. Germline CDR1 and CDR2: MNHEY and SMNVEV (reference sequence). CDR3 sequence (DNA): TGTGCCAGCAGGTTACGGGGACAGGGCAACACTGAAGCTTTCTTT. Translation gives CASRLRGQGNTEAFF.

This chain uses TRBV4-2 with TRBJ1-3, with 8 bases aligning to TRBD1. Trimming took 4 bases from V and 4 from J; bases not matched to a gene: 3. Per the germline V gene, CDR1 is LGHNA and CDR2 is YNFKEQ. The CDR3 runs to 14 residues. CDR3: CASSRGTGGNTIYF. The CDR3 coding sequence is TGTGCCAGCAGCCGAGGGACAGGAGGAAACACCATATATTTT.

V usage is TRBV5-1 and J usage is TRBJ2-3, with 7 positions matching TRBD1. There are 16 residues in the CDR3. Trimming removed 5 bases from V and 2 bases from J; junction bases left unmatched: 11. Germline lookup yields CDR1 SGHRS and CDR2 YFSETQ. The CDR3 spells CASSFQGTVVTDTQYF. The DNA of the CDR3 is TGCGCCAGCAGTTTCCAGGGGACAGTGGTCACAGATACGCAGTATTTT.

This chain links TRBV30 with TRBJ2-1; possible D gene TRBD2, 5 bases. CDR3 length: 15 residues. Trimming pared 1 base from V and 6 bases from J, leaving 16 bases between. Germline V gene sequence: CDR1 GTSNPN, CDR2 SVGIG (reference sequence). This CDR3 is CAWSGVVGVVNEQFF. The CDR3 DNA reads TGTGCCTGGAGTGGGGTAGTCGGGGTAGTCAATGAGCAGTTCTTC.